Each of the 28 T cell receptor beta chains below was sequenced from the same sample in a study of control samples from healthy donors and cancer patients. Some clones are missing from TCRdb's copy, which holds only in-frame ones; the method was immunoSEQ multiplex PCR. The table lists approximately 150,000 clones, about 90% of them singletons. The sequenced sample consisted of blood. The receptors shown here come from a man in his thirties or forties in good health.

The sample holds one count of this clone. The genes are TRBV5-1 and TRBJ1-2; weak D call: TRBD1 (5 bases). The CDR3 runs to 13 residues. From germline, CDR1 is SGHRS and CDR2 YFSETQ. The germline V and J ends were trimmed by 1 base and 7 bases, with 11 bases remaining between them. CDR3 region: CASSLSTGGGYTF. For the CDR3, the DNA is TGCGCCAGCAGCTTGTCCACGGGGGGTGGCTACACCTTC.

This clone was seen once. This chain uses TRBV5-8 with TRBJ1-2, with 10 bases that match TRBD1. Looked up from germline, CDR1 is SGHTS and CDR2 is YDEGEE. V was pared by 0 bases and J by 6 bases, with 2 bases of the junction left unmatched. The CDR3 consists of 14 residues. For the CDR3, the DNA is TGTGCCAGCAGCTTGGGACAGGGGGCGCATGGCTACACCTTC. Its protein is CASSLGQGAHGYTF.

The V gene is TRBV28, the J gene TRBJ1-2, with D uncertain. The V end was cut by 6 bases, the J end by 6 bases, with 29 bases between. This CDR3 has 18 residues. Germline V CDR1 and CDR2: MDHEN, SYDVKM. The CDR3 loop is CASRLQGYESGLLNGYTF. The CDR3 DNA is TGTGCCAGCAGGCTACAAGGGTACGAAAGCGGACTTTTGAATGGCTACACCTTC.

The chain is built from TRBV30 and TRBJ2-4, with D tentatively TRBD2 (5 bases). The CDR3 covers 14 residues. V was trimmed by 0 bases and J by 0 bases, leaving 6 bases between them. Per germline, CDR1 GTSNPN and CDR2 SVGIG (reference sequence). Here the CDR3 DNA reads TGTGCCTGGAGTGTACTAGAAGCCAAAAACATTCAGTACTTC. Translated, it gives CAWSVLEAKNIQYF.

The chain couples TRBV6-5 to TRBJ1-1, with D perhaps matching TRBD1 (5 bases). Germline CDR1 MNHEY, CDR2 SVGAGI. With 10 bases removed from V and 0 bases from J, the gap between germline ends came to 15 bases. This CDR3 spans 14 amino acids. As DNA, the CDR3 is TGTGCCACCAGGGTAGCCTTATTGAACACTGAAGCTTTCTTT. This codes for CATRVALLNTEAFF.

The gene calls are TRBV7-6 and TRBJ2-2; a possible D gene is TRBD2 (7 bases). Per germline, CDR1 SGHVS and CDR2 FNYEAQ. The CDR3 has 17 amino acids. V was cut by 2 bases and J by 0 bases, with 13 bases left in between. The CDR3 region is CASSLFGGPANTGELFF. In nucleotides, the CDR3 is TGTGCCAGCAGCTTATTCGGGGGGCCAGCGAACACCGGGGAGCTGTTTTTT.

CDR3 region: CASSLAPPLAGGPKQNTGELFF. CDR3 in DNA: TGCGCCAGCAGCTTGGCCCCCCCGTTAGCGGGGGGGCCTAAACAGAACACCGGGGAGCTGTTTTTT. The V gene is TRBV5-1, the J gene TRBJ2-2, with 11 bases aligning to TRBD2. With 0 bases clipped from V and 1 base from J, the junction kept 17 bases outside the gene matches. There are 22 residues in the CDR3. Germline V gene sequence: CDR1 SGHRS, CDR2 YFSETQ.

The chain links TRBV10-3 to TRBJ2-3; possibly TRBD2 for D (6 bases). The CDR3 totals 13 residues. Germline V gene sequence: CDR1 ENHRY, CDR2 SYGVKD. V was pared by 4 bases and J by 6 bases, with 11 bases between. CDR3: CAISGGAQDTQYF. CDR3 sequence (DNA): TGTGCCATCAGTGGCGGGGCCCAGGATACGCAGTATTTT.

This chain joins TRBV7-9 and TRBJ1-4; TRBD1 matches 8 bases. Losses at the gene ends were 5 bases for V and 5 bases for J; bases not matched to a gene: 7. Per germline, CDR1 SEHNR and CDR2 FQNEAQ (reference sequence). The CDR3 loop spans 15 amino acids. The CDR3 sequence is CASSPGQGENEKLFF. The DNA of the CDR3 is TGTGCCAGCAGCCCCGGACAGGGCGAGAATGAAAAACTGTTTTTT.

CDR3 region: CASSYRGPSHNSPLHF. As DNA, the CDR3 is TGTGCCAGCAGCTACAGGGGTCCGTCCCATAATTCACCCCTCCACTTT. The chain links TRBV5-6 to TRBJ1-6; 7 bases map to TRBD1. The CDR3 runs to 16 residues. Losses at the gene ends were 3 bases for V and 5 bases for J; bases not matched to a gene: 8. Germline values: CDR1 SGHDT, CDR2 YYEEEE.

The chain uses TRBV2 and TRBJ1-2; D is uncertain. This CDR3 spans 10 amino acids. V was trimmed by 5 bases and J by 4 bases, leaving 2 bases between them. Germline CDR1 SNHLY, CDR2 FYNNEI. DNA for the CDR3: TGTGCCAGCAGTTTCTATGGCTACACCTTC. Encoded protein: CASSFYGYTF.

The V and J genes are TRBV2 and TRBJ1-5; the D gene is possibly TRBD1 (5 bases). Germline V gene data show CDR1 as SNHLY and CDR2 as FYNNEI. The CDR3 contains 13 residues. With 7 bases removed from V and 5 bases from J, the gap between germline ends came to 12 bases. The CDR3 sequence is CASKIRDDQPQHF. CDR3 nucleotide sequence: TGTGCCAGCAAGATCAGGGATGATCAGCCCCAGCATTTT.

The chain is built from TRBV7-9 and TRBJ2-1; weak D call: TRBD1 (5 bases). The CDR3 covers 14 residues. Trimming removed 4 bases from V and 10 bases from J, with 17 bases in between. Germline V CDR1 and CDR2: SEHNR, FQNEAQ (reference sequence). CDR3 in amino acids: CASSSMVGLKEQFF. CDR3 nucleotide sequence: TGTGCCAGCAGCTCCATGGTGGGGCTTAAAGAGCAGTTCTTC.

This chain uses TRBV5-4 with TRBJ2-2; 10 bases align to TRBD2. The CDR3 is made up of 16 amino acids. Germline V CDR1 and CDR2: SGHNT, YYREEE (reference sequence). J gave up 1 base and V 4 bases, and 4 bases lay outside the gene matches. CDR3 protein: CASSTIAGGNTGELFF. The CDR3 nucleotides are TGTGCCAGCAGCACGATAGCGGGGGGGAACACCGGGGAGCTGTTTTTT.

This chain links TRBV5-1 with TRBJ1-1, with D perhaps TRBD1 (5 bases). The germline V and J ends were trimmed by 1 base and 0 bases, with 16 bases remaining between them. Germline CDR1 SGHRS, CDR2 YFSETQ. This CDR3 has 17 amino acids. CDR3 DNA: TGCGCCAGCAGCTTGTGGGTTATCGGGGGGTTGAACACTGAAGCTTTCTTT. Translation gives CASSLWVIGGLNTEAFF.

The J gene is TRBJ1-2, the V gene TRBV11-2; possible D gene TRBD1, 5 bases. The CDR3 length is 13 residues. Between the trimmed V and J ends, which lost 5 bases and 4 bases, there was a span of 11 bases. In germline, CDR1 is SGHAT, CDR2 FQNNGV. The DNA of the CDR3 is TGTGCCAGCAGCACCGGGGGAGCCTATGGCTACACCTTC. Translation: CASSTGGAYGYTF.

The CDR3 DNA reads as TGTGCCAGCAGCTTAGCTGGGGGGGCGGCTGAAGCTTTCTTT. It is translated as CASSLAGGAAEAFF. The genes are TRBV7-2 and TRBJ1-1, with TRBD1 as a possible D gene (6 bases). V dropped 0 bases and J dropped 6 bases, with 11 bases sitting between them. The CDR3 runs to 14 residues. Germline V gives CDR1 SGHTA, CDR2 FQGNSA.

The gene calls are TRBV5-1 and TRBJ2-1; TRBD2 aligns across 10 bases. CDR3 size: 13 residues. The J segment lost 4 bases and the V segment lost 5 bases, leaving 0 bases of the junction unmatched. CDR1 and CDR2 from the germline V gene are SGHRS and YFSETQ. The CDR3 spells CASRLAGYNEQFF. The CDR3 DNA is TGCGCCAGCAGACTAGCGGGGTACAATGAGCAGTTCTTC. The full variable domain, rest sourced from reference TRBV5-1 and TRBJ2-1, is KAGVTQTPRYLIKTRGQQVTLSCSPISGHRSVSWYQQTPGQGLQFLFEYFSETQRNKGNFPGRFSGRQFSNSRSEMNVSTLELGDSALYLCASRLAGYNEQFFGPGTRLTVL.

This clone appeared a few times. The chain links TRBV7-9 to TRBJ2-1; D is ambiguous. The CDR3 loop spans 13 amino acids. V lost 7 bases to trimming and J lost 2 bases, with 9 bases between them. Germline V gene sequence: CDR1 SEHNR, CDR2 FQNEAQ (reference sequence). The CDR3 nucleotides read TGTGCCAGCATCCAAGACCCCTACAATGAGCAGTTCTTC. Translated: CASIQDPYNEQFF.

The CDR3 DNA reads as TGCGCCAGCAGTGAGTCGTATCCGGGACGGTTGAACACTGAAGCTTTCTTT. Translating gives CASSESYPGRLNTEAFF. The V and J genes are TRBV10-2 and TRBJ1-1; TRBD1 might be the D (5 bases). The CDR3 has 17 residues. Germline loops: CDR1 WSHSY, CDR2 SAAADI. V lost 0 bases, J lost 0 bases, and 14 bases lay in between.

The V call is TRBV28, the J call TRBJ1-1, with D possibly matching TRBD1 (6 bases). The V gene's germline CDR1 is MDHEN and CDR2 SYDVKM. This CDR3 has 16 amino acids. The ends were cut back, 3 bases at V and 4 bases at J, with 18 bases in the middle. The CDR3 loop reads CASSLVGSAGVTEAFF. Written as DNA, the CDR3 is TGTGCCAGCAGTTTGGTCGGGTCGGCAGGGGTCACTGAAGCTTTCTTT. The full variable domain, completed using reference TRBV28 and TRBJ1-1, is DVKVTQSSRYLVKRTGEKVFLECVQDMDHENMFWYRQDPGLGLRLIYFSYDVKMKEKGDIPEGYSVSREKKERFSLILESASTNQTSMYLCASSLVGSAGVTEAFFGQGTRLTVV.

The sample holds one count of this clone. The rearrangement joins TRBV6-2 or TRBV6-3 to TRBJ2-1, with TRBD1 identical over 7 bases. The CDR3 runs 16 residues. Germline trimming cut 4 bases from V and 10 bases from J; bases unmatched to any gene: 16. The germline V gene encodes CDR1 MNHEY and CDR2 SVGEGT. The CDR3 region has the DNA TGTGCCAGCAGTTCCTTGACAGGGTTAAGTTTTGACGAGCAGTTCTTC. Its translation is CASSSLTGLSFDEQFF.

This clone was seen a single time. V is TRBV11-2 and J is TRBJ1-1; D remains unclear. V shed 1 base and J shed 5 bases, with 5 bases lying between them. Germline assignment: CDR1 SGHAT and CDR2 FQNNGV. The CDR3 has 12 residues. The CDR3 protein is CASSLGITEAFF. CDR3 sequence (DNA): TGTGCCAGCAGCTTAGGTATAACTGAAGCTTTCTTT. The full variable domain, with the rest looked up from reference TRBV11-2 and TRBJ1-1, is EAGVAQSPRYKIIEKRQSVAFWCNPISGHATLYWYQQILGQGPKLLIQFQNNGVVDDSQLPKDRFSAERLKGVDSTLKIQPAKLEDSAVYLCASSLGITEAFFGQGTRLTVV.

This chain joins TRBV19 and TRBJ1-6; D is undetermined. The germline V and J ends were trimmed by 0 bases and 10 bases, with 7 bases remaining between them. The CDR3 contains 13 residues. Germline V gene sequence: CDR1 LNHDA, CDR2 SQIVND (reference sequence). The CDR3 DNA reads TGTGCCAGTAGTATAGAACGGGGATCACCCCTCCACTTT. Encoded protein: CASSIERGSPLHF. Full variable domain (outside the CDR3, taken from reference TRBV19 and TRBJ1-6): DGGITQSPKYLFRKEGQNVTLSCEQNLNHDAMYWYRQDPGQGLRLIYYSQIVNDFQKGDIAEGYSVSREKKESFPLTVTSAQKNPTAFYLCASSIERGSPLHFGNGTRLTVT.

In its sample, this clone was seen once. This chain uses TRBV27 with TRBJ2-3; 9 bases agree with TRBD1. CDR3 length equals 17 residues. The germline CDR1 and CDR2 sequences are MNHEY and SMNVEV (reference sequence). V gave up 5 bases and J gave up 8 bases; unmatched junction bases: 17. The CDR3 DNA sequence: TGTGCCAGCAGTCCTCAAAACAGGGGGCCATATGGTGGTACGCAGTATTTT. Residues: CASSPQNRGPYGGTQYF.

The chain is built from TRBV7-3 and TRBJ2-1; TRBD2 matches at 12 bases. Germline assignment: CDR1 SGHTA and CDR2 FQGTGA. CDR3 length equals 16 residues. V lost 5 bases, J lost 9 bases, and 11 bases stayed unmatched. Here the CDR3 reads CASSIPLAGGPGEQFF. The CDR3 DNA sequence: TGTGCCAGCAGCATCCCTCTAGCGGGGGGGCCGGGTGAGCAGTTCTTC.

The sample holds one count of this clone. V and J are TRBV4-1 and TRBJ1-5; D might be TRBD1 (5 bases). The CDR3 is made up of 17 amino acids. CDR1 and CDR2 from the germline V gene are MGHRA and YSYEKL. Trimming removed 0 bases from V and 1 base from J, with 13 bases in between. CDR3: CASSQDLGGWSNQPQHF. CDR3 coding DNA: TGCGCCAGCAGCCAAGACCTTGGGGGGTGGAGCAATCAGCCCCAGCATTTT.

This clone was seen a few times. V and J are TRBV13 and TRBJ2-2; D is possibly TRBD2 (5 bases). CDR3 length equals 16 residues. Trimming took 6 bases from V and 2 from J, leaving 16 bases between them. Germline values: CDR1 PRHDT, CDR2 FYEKMQ (reference sequence). The CDR3 sequence: CASRKAGVSNTGELFF. The DNA for the CDR3 is TGTGCCAGCAGGAAGGCCGGGGTCTCAAACACCGGGGAGCTGTTTTTT.